What follows are 8 T cell receptor beta chains derived from one specimen sequenced in a study of T cells in localized non-small cell lung cancer. Data came from immunoSEQ multiplex PCR; TCRdb stores just in-frame clones and leaves some out. The sample lists 41,000 or so clones; 86% were seen once. Source: peripheral blood, taken before any cancer treatment. These receptors came from a woman aged 18 to 50 with stage III lung adenocarcinoma.

This clone has a single count. The chain recombines TRBV7-3 with TRBJ2-3; D might be TRBD1 or TRBD2, each matching 6 bases. Trimming removed 5 bases from V and 6 bases from J, with 12 bases in between. CDR1 is SGHTA and CDR2 is FQGTGA in the germline V gene. The CDR3 has 13 amino acids. CDR3 residues: CASSQDSGDTQYF. CDR3 in DNA: TGTGCCAGCAGCCAGGACAGCGGGGATACGCAGTATTTT.

This chain links TRBV23-1 with TRBJ2-7; tentative D call: TRBD1 (5 bases). TRBV23-1 is an open reading frame, and its role is uncertain. The CDR3 has 12 residues. Trimming shortened V by 4 bases and J by 7 bases, and 11 bases separated the two germline ends. The CDR3 DNA is TGCGCCAGCAGTCGCACACAGGTTGAGCAGTACTTC. This sequence encodes CASSRTQVEQYF.

The chain uses TRBV7-2 and TRBJ2-2; unclear D gene. Trimming took off 7 bases at V and 6 bases at J, with 6 bases between the two ends. The CDR3 runs to 11 residues. Germline assignment: CDR1 SGHTA and CDR2 FQGNSA. CDR3 DNA sequence: TGTGCCAGCATCGGCTCCGGGGAGCTGTTTTTT. Encoded protein: CASIGSGELFF.

The chain combines TRBV27 with TRBJ1-1; D remains ambiguous. The CDR3 has 15 amino acids. Germline V gene sequence: CDR1 MNHEY, CDR2 SMNVEV (reference sequence). V was pared by 6 bases and J by 1 base, with 15 bases between. CDR3 sequence reads: CASSPNTGKNTEAFF. CDR3 DNA: TGTGCCAGCAGCCCTAACACGGGGAAGAACACTGAAGCTTTCTTT.

V is TRBV2 and J is TRBJ1-1; tentatively, D is TRBD1 (6 bases). The germline V gene encodes CDR1 SNHLY and CDR2 FYNNEI. V was trimmed by 5 bases and J by 7 bases, leaving 17 bases between them. The CDR3 loop spans 14 amino acids. The CDR3 spells CASSLGQLVGEAFF. CDR3 DNA: TGTGCCAGCAGTTTGGGACAACTAGTGGGTGAAGCTTTCTTT. Drawing the rest from reference TRBV2 and TRBJ1-1, the complete variable domain is EPEVTQTPSHQVTQMGQEVILRCVPISNHLYFYWYRQILGQKVEFLVSFYNNEISEKSEIFDDQFSVERPDGSNFTLKIRSTKLEDSAMYFCASSLGQLVGEAFFGQGTRLTVV.

This chain joins TRBV4-2 and TRBJ2-5, with TRBD2 matching over 13 bases. V was pared by 4 bases and J by 2 bases, with 10 bases of the junction left unmatched. This CDR3 has 18 amino acids. CDR1 is LGHNA and CDR2 is YNFKEQ in the germline V gene. CDR3 coding DNA: TGTGCCAGCAGCCTCGAAGAAGGACTAGCGGGGGAGCAAGAGACCCAGTACTTC. Residues: CASSLEEGLAGEQETQYF.

This clone appeared a single time. The V call is TRBV19, the J call TRBJ2-3; possible D gene TRBD1, 6 bases. Looked up from germline, CDR1 is LNHDA and CDR2 is SQIVND (reference sequence). Trimming left V 3 bases short and J 2 bases short, with 15 bases between. This CDR3 contains 16 residues. The DNA of the CDR3 is TGTGCCAGTAGTATCCCAGGGGCAGGACCCACAGATACGCAGTATTTT. It translates to CASSIPGAGPTDTQYF.

This clone was found a few times. Other DNA sequences in this sample translate to the same CDR3. The chain is built from TRBV7-9 and TRBJ1-1; 8 positions match TRBD1. This CDR3 comprises 13 residues. With V trimmed by 5 bases and J by 5 bases, 4 bases remained unmatched. The germline gives CDR1 SEHNR, CDR2 FQNEAQ (reference sequence). As DNA, the CDR3 is TGTGCCAGCAGCCCCGGACAGGGAACTGAAGCTTTCTTT. The encoded protein is CASSPGQGTEAFF.